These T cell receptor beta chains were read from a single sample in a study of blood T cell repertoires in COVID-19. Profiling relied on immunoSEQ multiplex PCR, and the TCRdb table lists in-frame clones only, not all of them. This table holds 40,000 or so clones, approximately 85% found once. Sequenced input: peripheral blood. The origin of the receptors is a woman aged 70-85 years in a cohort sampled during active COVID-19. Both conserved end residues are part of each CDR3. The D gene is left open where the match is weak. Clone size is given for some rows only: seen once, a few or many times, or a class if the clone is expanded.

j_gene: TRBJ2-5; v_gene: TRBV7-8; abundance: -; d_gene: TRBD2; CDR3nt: TGTGCCAGCACCCAGGCCCTAGCGGGAGTAGAGACCCAGTACTTC; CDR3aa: CASTQALAGVETQYF
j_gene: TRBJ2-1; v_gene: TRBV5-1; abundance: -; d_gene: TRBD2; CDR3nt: TGCGCCAGCAGCGTGGGGGGACTAGCGGGCCACAATGAGCAGTTCTTC; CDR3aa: CASSVGGLAGHNEQFF
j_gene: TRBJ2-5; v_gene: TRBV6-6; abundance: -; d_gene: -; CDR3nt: TGTGCCAGCAGTTCGCAATCGGTACAGGCCCAAGAGACCCAGTACTTC; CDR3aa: CASSSQSVQAQETQYF
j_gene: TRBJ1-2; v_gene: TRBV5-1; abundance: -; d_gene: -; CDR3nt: TGCGCCAGCAGCTTGGGACAGATAGCCTACTATGGCTACACCTTC; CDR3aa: CASSLGQIAYYGYTF
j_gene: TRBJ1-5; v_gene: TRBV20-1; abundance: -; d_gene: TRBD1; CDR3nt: TGCAGTGCTAGGGCGGACAGGCGCCAGCATTTT; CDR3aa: CSARADRRQHF
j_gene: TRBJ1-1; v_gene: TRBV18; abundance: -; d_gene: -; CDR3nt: TGTGCCAGCTCGGAGGGGAGGCTAACTGAAGCTTTCTTT; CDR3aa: CASSEGRLTEAFF
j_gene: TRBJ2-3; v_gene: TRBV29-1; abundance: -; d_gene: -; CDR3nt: TGCAGCGTTGACGGATCTGGGCTCACAGATACGCAGTATTTT; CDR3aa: CSVDGSGLTDTQYF
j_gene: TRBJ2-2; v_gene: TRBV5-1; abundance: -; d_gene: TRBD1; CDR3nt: TGCGCCAGCAGCATGGGACAGCCGAACACCGGGGAGCTGTTTTTT; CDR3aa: CASSMGQPNTGELFF
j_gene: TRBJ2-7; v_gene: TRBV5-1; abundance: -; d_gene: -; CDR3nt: TGCGCCAGCAGCTTGGCGCTCGGGGGTGGGAATACAGAGCAGTACTTC; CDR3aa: CASSLALGGGNTEQYF
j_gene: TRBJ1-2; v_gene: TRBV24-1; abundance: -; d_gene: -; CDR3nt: TGTGCCACCAGTGATAACGGAGGGAACTATGGCTACACCTTC; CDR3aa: CATSDNGGNYGYTF
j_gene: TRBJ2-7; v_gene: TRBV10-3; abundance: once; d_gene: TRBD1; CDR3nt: TGTGCCATCGGGGCTGGACAGGGCTACGAGCAGTACTTC; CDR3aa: CAIGAGQGYEQYF
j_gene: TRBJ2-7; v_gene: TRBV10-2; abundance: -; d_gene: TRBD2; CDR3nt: TGCGCCAGCCGACTAGCGGGAGGGCCGGGAGAGCAGTACTTC; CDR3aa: CASRLAGGPGEQYF
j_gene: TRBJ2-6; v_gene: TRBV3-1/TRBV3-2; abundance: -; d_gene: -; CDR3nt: TGTGCCAGCAGCCAAGACGCCCCCTCAGTAGCAGGGGCCAACGTCCTGACTTTC; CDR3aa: CASSQDAPSVAGANVLTF
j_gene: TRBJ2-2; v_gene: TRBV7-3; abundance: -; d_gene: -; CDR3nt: TGTGCCAGCAGCTTAGGGTCGGGCACCGGGGAGCTGTTTTTT; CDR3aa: CASSLGSGTGELFF
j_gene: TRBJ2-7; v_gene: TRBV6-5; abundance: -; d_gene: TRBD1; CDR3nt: TGTGCCAGCAGTCCAGGGGGCCGCTACGAGCAGTACTTC; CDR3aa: CASSPGGRYEQYF
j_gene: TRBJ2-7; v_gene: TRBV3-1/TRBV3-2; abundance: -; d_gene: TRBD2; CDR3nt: TGTGCCAGCAGCCAAGCCACTAGCGGGAACTACGAGCAGTACTTC; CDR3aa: CASSQATSGNYEQYF
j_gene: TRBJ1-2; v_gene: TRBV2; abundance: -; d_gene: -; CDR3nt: TGTGCCAGCAGTGAACGGGGAGTAGGCGGCTACACCTTC; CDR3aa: CASSERGVGGYTF
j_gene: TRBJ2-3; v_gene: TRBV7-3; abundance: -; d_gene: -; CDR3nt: TGTGCCAGCAGCTTAACCCGGCAGGGCCCAGATACGCAGTATTTT; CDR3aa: CASSLTRQGPDTQYF
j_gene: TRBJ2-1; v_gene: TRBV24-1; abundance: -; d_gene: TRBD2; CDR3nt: TGTGCCACCAGTGATGGCGGGAGCGCCTACAATGAGCAGTTCTTC; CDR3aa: CATSDGGSAYNEQFF
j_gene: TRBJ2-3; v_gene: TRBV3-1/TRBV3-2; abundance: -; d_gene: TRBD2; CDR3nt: TGTGCCAGCAGCCTCTCACTCACTAGCGGGACACGAGATACGCAGTATTTT; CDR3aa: CASSLSLTSGTRDTQYF
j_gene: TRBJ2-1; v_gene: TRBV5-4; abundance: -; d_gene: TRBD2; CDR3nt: TGTGCCAGCAGCCCCCAGGCTAGCGGGATGTACAATGAGCAGTTCTTC; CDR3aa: CASSPQASGMYNEQFF
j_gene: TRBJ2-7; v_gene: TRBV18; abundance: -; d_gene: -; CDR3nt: TGTGCCAGCTCACCACCGAATCATGGCTTCTACGAGCAGTACTTC; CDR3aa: CASSPPNHGFYEQYF
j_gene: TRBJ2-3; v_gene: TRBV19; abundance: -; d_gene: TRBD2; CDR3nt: TGTGCCAGTAGGACTAGCGATAGCACAGATACGCAGTATTTT; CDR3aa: CASRTSDSTDTQYF
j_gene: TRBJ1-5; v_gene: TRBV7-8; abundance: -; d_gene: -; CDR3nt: TGTGCCAGCAGCTTATTTGCCAGGGGATCAAATCAGCCCCAGCATTTT; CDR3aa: CASSLFARGSNQPQHF
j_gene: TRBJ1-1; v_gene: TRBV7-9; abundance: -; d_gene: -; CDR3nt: TGTGCCAGCAGCTTAACCCCTTGGGGGGGGGACACTGAAGCTTTCTTT; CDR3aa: CASSLTPWGGDTEAFF
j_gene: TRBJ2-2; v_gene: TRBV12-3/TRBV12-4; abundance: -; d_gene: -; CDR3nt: TGTGCCAGCAGAGAAACTAGGTTCGGGGAGCTGTTTTTT; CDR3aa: CASRETRFGELFF
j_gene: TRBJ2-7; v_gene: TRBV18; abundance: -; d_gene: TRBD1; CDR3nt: TGTGCCAGCTCACCAGGGACCGGACAGGTCTCCTACGAGCAGTACTTC; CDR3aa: CASSPGTGQVSYEQYF